This TCR beta chain was identified in a study of shared clonotypes between healthy human individuals. It was at deep level that the assay was run. The table came from immunoSEQ multiplex PCR; TCRdb's copy has only in-frame clones and leaves some out. The sample lists over 2 million clones, over 85% seen once, with about 1.1% in the top ten. Naive CD8 cells comprised CD45RO-negative, CCR7-positively selected cells, excluding terminally differentiated effector memory CD45RA+ cells. This clonotype was sampled from a man younger than 35 in good health. Sequenced sample: naive CD8+ T cells sorted from blood.

The CDR3 DNA reads as TGTGCCAGCAGCTTAGGGGTTGGAAGCGACTCCTACGAGCAGTACTTC. This sequence encodes CASSLGVGSDSYEQYF. The V call is TRBV7-6, the J call TRBJ2-7, with D hard to call. Trimming cost V 1 base and J 0 bases, with 13 bases left between them. Germline values: CDR1 SGHVS, CDR2 FNYEAQ. This CDR3 has 16 residues.